One and the same sample provided the 14 T cell receptor beta chains below, sequenced in a study of CD8+CD57+ T cells in acquired aplastic anemia (dated by TCRdb to the late 2010s). TCRdb lists the instrument as Illumina HiSeq 2000. Genomic DNA was used as template for profiling of TCR beta VDJ combinations and CDR3 sequences. The public reads were quality trimmed at Q25 with fastp and then assembled into clones with MiXCR by TCRdb, keeping productive beta chains. Under each unique CDR3 protein, matching rows form one entry showing the most common genes and DNA. This sample comprises roughly 260,000 distinct CDR3 sequences, approximately 45% of them detected only once. The ten largest clones represent 7.8% of the sample. Patients chosen for sequencing had shown expansion of CD8+CD57+ cells by flow cytometry. The sample consisted of sorted CD4+, CD8+, or CD8+CD57+ T cells (not recorded which) from PBMCs. The receptors here all came from a human donor with aplastic anemia.

This clonotype was detected many times. V is TRBV20-1 and J is TRBJ2-1, with a weak D call TRBD2 (5 bases). The V end was cut by 6 bases, the J end by 7 bases, with 22 bases between. CDR3 length: 15 amino acids. Germline V lookup: CDR1 DFQATT, CDR2 SNEGSKA (reference sequence). As DNA, the CDR3 is TGCAGTGCCAAGACGTGGGTAGGAGAGGGAAATGAGCAGTTCTTC. It specifies CSAKTWVGEGNEQFF.

This clonotype was seen many times. The chain links TRBV19 to TRBJ1-1; the D gene is possibly TRBD1 (6 bases). CDR3 length: 16 amino acids. Germline loops: CDR1 LNHDA, CDR2 SQIVND (reference sequence). Trimming stripped 3 bases from V and 4 bases from J, with 18 bases between. CDR3 sequence (DNA): TGTGCCAGTAGTATGAAGGGGGTGGGGCCCGGCACTGAAGCTTTCTTT. Its translation: CASSMKGVGPGTEAFF.

Only one count was recorded for this clonotype. The rearrangement uses TRBV2 and TRBJ2-1, with D perhaps assigned TRBD1 or TRBD2 (5 bases each). Looked up from germline, CDR1 is SNHLY and CDR2 is FYNNEI. This CDR3 has 14 amino acids. V was clipped by 3 bases and J by 12 bases, with 18 bases between them. CDR3 nucleotide sequence: TGTGCCAGCAGTGAGGGAGCGTCTGGGACCACGCAGTTCTTC. Protein sequence: CASSEGASGTTQFF.

This clonotype was detected ten times or more. The chain links TRBV14 to TRBJ1-1; D call uncertain. The CDR3 runs 13 residues. Germline assignment: CDR1 SGHDN and CDR2 FVKESK. Trimming cost V 4 bases and J 1 base, with 7 bases left between them. The CDR3 sequence: CASSLMGNTEAFF. CDR3 coding DNA: TGTGCCAGCAGCCTGATGGGGAACACTGAAGCTTTCTTT.

The rearrangement joins TRBV27 to TRBJ2-7, with D tentatively TRBD1 or TRBD2 (5 bases each). The CDR3 contains 13 residues. CDR1 and CDR2 from the germline V gene are MNHEY and SMNVEV (reference sequence). Trimming left V 6 bases short and J 9 bases short, with 18 bases between. In DNA, the CDR3 is TGTGCCAGCAGGCCGGGACGTAGGGAAGGGCAGTACTTC. Translated, it gives CASRPGRREGQYF.

This clonotype was counted ten times or more. V usage is TRBV5-1 and J usage is TRBJ1-3, with D perhaps matching TRBD1 (5 bases). Trimming pared 4 bases from V and 5 bases from J, leaving 19 bases between. The CDR3 is made up of 16 amino acids. CDR1 SGHRS and CDR2 YFSETQ come from the germline V gene. The CDR3: CASSKADSDSRNTIYF. The CDR3 bases are TGCGCCAGCAGCAAAGCAGACAGCGACTCGAGAAACACCATATATTTT.

The gene calls are TRBV15 and TRBJ1-5, with D perhaps matching TRBD1 (5 bases). Germline V gene lookup returns CDR1 LNHNV and CDR2 YYDKDF (reference sequence). This CDR3 is 15 amino acids long. Trimming shortened V by 1 base and J by 4 bases, and 11 bases separated the two germline ends. Written as DNA, the CDR3 is TGTGCCACCAGCAGAGGGGGGACGGATAATCAGCCCCAGCATTTT. Its protein product is CATSRGGTDNQPQHF.

A few counts support this clonotype. Possible read error: a much larger clone is one base away. The chain couples TRBV11-2 to TRBJ2-7; D may be TRBD2 (5 bases). The CDR3 is made up of 13 amino acids. Germline CDR1 is SGHAT and CDR2 is FQNNGV. As DNA, the CDR3 is TGTGCCAGCGGCTTAGAGGGAGCCTACGAGCAGTACTTC. Translation gives CASGLEGAYEQYF.

J is TRBJ1-2 and V is TRBV4-1, with D perhaps matching TRBD1 (5 bases). From germline, CDR1 is MGHRA and CDR2 YSYEKL. The CDR3 has 14 residues. The V end was cut by 0 bases, the J end by 8 bases, with 13 bases between. The CDR3 reads CASSQDHERGGYTF. CDR3 coding DNA: TGCGCCAGCAGCCAAGATCATGAAAGGGGAGGCTACACCTTC.

Comments on this clonotype: A much larger clone sits a single nucleotide away, making a read error possible. The genes are TRBV12-5 and TRBJ2-1; unclear D gene. CDR1 and CDR2 from the germline V gene are LGHNT and FRNRAP. The V gene lost 9 bases and the J gene lost 4 bases, with 10 bases spanning the gap. The CDR3 extends over 12 amino acids. The CDR3 DNA reads as TGTGCTAGAGGTGCAGCATACAATGAGCAGTTCTTC. It encodes CARGAAYNEQFF.

This clonotype was counted at least ten times. The CDR3 spells CASSERGTGEQYF. As DNA, the CDR3 is TGCGCCAGCAGTGAGCGGGGGACGGGAGAGCAGTACTTC. The chain recombines TRBV10-2 with TRBJ2-7; possible D gene TRBD2, 6 bases. The CDR3 covers 13 residues. V gave up 2 bases and J gave up 7 bases, with 12 bases separating them. The germline gives CDR1 WSHSY, CDR2 SAAADI.

This clonotype was seen only a few times. The junction departs from germline at one end; a sequencing error may be responsible. This chain connects TRBV10-3 to TRBJ2-3; D is unresolved. Germline loops: CDR1 ENHRY, CDR2 SYGVKD. CDR3 size: 13 residues. This CDR3 reads CASSSQAPDTQYF. The CDR3 DNA is TGTGCCAGCAGTAGCCAGGCTCCAGATACGCAGTATTTT.

This clonotype was recorded many times. The CDR3 loop reads CATSRETDYSNQPQHF. DNA for the CDR3: TGTGCCACCAGCAGAGAGACGGATTATAGCAATCAGCCCCAGCATTTT. This rearrangement joins TRBV15 to TRBJ1-5; D gene uncertain. Deletions cut 0 bases from V and 0 bases from J, with 9 bases between. The CDR3 has 16 amino acids. Germline CDR1 and CDR2: LNHNV and YYDKDF (reference sequence).

With respect to this clonotype: This may be a read error: a much more frequent sequence differs by one nucleotide. The chain couples TRBV20-1 to TRBJ2-7; 9 positions match TRBD2. Germline CDR1 DFQATT, CDR2 SNEGSKA (reference sequence). The CDR3 covers 14 residues. The CDR3 loop reads CSAPLGTSSSEQYF. The CDR3 bases are TGCAGTGCCCCGTTGGGGACTAGCTCCTCCGAGCAGTACTTC.